This T cell receptor beta chain was sequenced in a study of cytomegalovirus exposure and HLA in healthy donors. Study-wide results and caveats: In vitro testing confirmed a few CMV-associated chains as specific for CMV antigens. A later examination showed that TCR association rates differed by HLA locus, with DRB1 most and HLA-C fewest. When analyzed later, a missense DCLRE1C variant was found to be linked to TCR beta V- and J-gene trimming. Of the V segments, some could not be distinguished, including TRBV6-2 and TRBV6-3, and were excluded.

Deletions cut 2 bases from V and 4 bases from J, with 14 bases between. CDR1 is LGHNT and CDR2 is FRNRAP in the germline V gene. The CDR3 is 15 amino acids. Concerning this clone: Its specificity is unknown.

PCR employed 60 Vbeta and 13 Jbeta primers. Assay used: immunoSEQ multiplex PCR; TCRdb lists only in-frame clones, some missing. Its table records 200,000 or so clones. Sequenced: PBMCs. This chain joins TRBV12-5 and TRBJ1-1; D perhaps matches TRBD1 (5 bases). This receptor was obtained from a boy younger than 18 in good health and CMV-seronegative. The CDR3 DNA sequence: TGTGCTAGTGGTTTGAACACAGGCTCGGCCACTGAAGCTTTCTTT. It translates to CASGLNTGSATEAFF. The full variable domain, in which reference TRBV12-5 and TRBJ1-1 provide the parts outside the CDR3, is DARVTQTPRHKVTEMGQEVTMRCQPILGHNTVFWYRQTMMQGLELLAYFRNRAPLDDSGMPKDRFSAEMPDATLATLKIQPSEPRDSAVYFCASGLNTGSATEAFFGQGTRLTVV.